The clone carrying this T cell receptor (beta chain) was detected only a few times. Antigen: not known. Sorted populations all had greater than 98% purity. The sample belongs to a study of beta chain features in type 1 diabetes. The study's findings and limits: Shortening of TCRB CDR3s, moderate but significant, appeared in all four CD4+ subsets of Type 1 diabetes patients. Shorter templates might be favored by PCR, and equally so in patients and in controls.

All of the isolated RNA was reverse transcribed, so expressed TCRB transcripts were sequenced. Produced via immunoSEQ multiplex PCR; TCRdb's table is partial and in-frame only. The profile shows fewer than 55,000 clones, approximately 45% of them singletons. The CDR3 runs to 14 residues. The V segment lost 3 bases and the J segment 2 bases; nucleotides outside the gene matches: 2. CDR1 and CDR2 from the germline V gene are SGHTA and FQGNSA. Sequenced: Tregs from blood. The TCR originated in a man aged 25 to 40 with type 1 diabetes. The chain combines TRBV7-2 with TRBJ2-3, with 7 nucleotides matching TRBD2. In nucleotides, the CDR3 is TGTGCCAGCAGCTTTCTAGCGGCCACAGATACGCAGTATTTT. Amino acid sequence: CASSFLAATDTQYF.